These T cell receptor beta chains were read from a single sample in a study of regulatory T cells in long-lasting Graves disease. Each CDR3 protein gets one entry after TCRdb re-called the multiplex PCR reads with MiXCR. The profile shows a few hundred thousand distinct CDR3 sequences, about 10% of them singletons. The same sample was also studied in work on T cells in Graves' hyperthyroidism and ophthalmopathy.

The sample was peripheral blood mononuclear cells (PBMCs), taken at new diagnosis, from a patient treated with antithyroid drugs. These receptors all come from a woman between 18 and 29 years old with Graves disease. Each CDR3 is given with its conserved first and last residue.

CDR3aa: CASSLSTDMRYEQYF; j_gene: TRBJ2-7; len: 15; v_gene: TRBV5-4
CDR3aa: CASSHQGKANYGYTF; j_gene: TRBJ1-2; len: 15; v_gene: TRBV5-1
CDR3aa: CAWRSGPLPGEQFF; j_gene: TRBJ2-1; len: 14; v_gene: TRBV30
CDR3aa: CASSLVPLANTGELFF; j_gene: TRBJ2-2; len: 16; v_gene: TRBV7-2
CDR3aa: CASTLRMVNNEQFF; j_gene: TRBJ2-1; len: 14; v_gene: TRBV12-3/TRBV12-4
CDR3aa: CAWEPGLSANIQYF; j_gene: TRBJ2-4; len: 14; v_gene: TRBV30
CDR3aa: CASSQASGRPTEQYF; j_gene: TRBJ2-7; len: 15; v_gene: TRBV4-2
CDR3aa: CASSYPGLSNTEAFF; j_gene: TRBJ1-1; len: 15; v_gene: TRBV7-9
CDR3aa: CASRRRDRDCEQYF; j_gene: TRBJ2-7; len: 14; v_gene: TRBV5-1
CDR3aa: CASSRAGSSGYTF; j_gene: TRBJ1-2; len: 13; v_gene: TRBV6-1
CDR3aa: CASSQDWLGDETQYF; j_gene: TRBJ2-5; len: 15; v_gene: TRBV4-2
CDR3aa: CASSPGSTPYNEQFF; j_gene: TRBJ2-1; len: 15; v_gene: TRBV7-3
CDR3aa: CASSKGTALRHQPQHF; j_gene: TRBJ1-5; len: 16; v_gene: TRBV7-2
CDR3aa: CASSPGGTPQETQYF; j_gene: TRBJ2-5; len: 15; v_gene: TRBV5-1
CDR3aa: CASSVAEILAGVYNEQFF; j_gene: TRBJ2-1; len: 18; v_gene: TRBV9
CDR3aa: CASSTRKKEETQYF; j_gene: TRBJ2-5; len: 14; v_gene: TRBV7-6
CDR3aa: CASSKEDTQYF; j_gene: TRBJ2-3; len: 11; v_gene: TRBV28
CDR3aa: CASSQHYRDRGLTDTQYF; j_gene: TRBJ2-3; len: 18; v_gene: TRBV3-1
CDR3aa: CASNSRRETQYF; j_gene: TRBJ2-5; len: 12; v_gene: TRBV3-1
CDR3aa: CASSLHAAGAQYNEQFF; j_gene: TRBJ2-1; len: 17; v_gene: TRBV12-3/TRBV12-4
CDR3aa: CASSLRTGANVNTEAFF; j_gene: TRBJ1-1; len: 17; v_gene: TRBV11-2
CDR3aa: CASSLTGGANTEAFF; j_gene: TRBJ1-1; len: 15; v_gene: TRBV7-9
CDR3aa: CASTPSETGELFF; j_gene: TRBJ2-2; len: 13; v_gene: TRBV6-2/TRBV6-3
CDR3aa: CASSQDGRTGGYGYTF; j_gene: TRBJ1-2; len: 16; v_gene: TRBV4-2
CDR3aa: CASSYELAGDTQYF; j_gene: TRBJ2-3; len: 14; v_gene: TRBV6-2/TRBV6-3
CDR3aa: CASSLGGRGLSGANVLTF; j_gene: TRBJ2-6; len: 18; v_gene: TRBV7-6
CDR3aa: CASADRAATQYF; j_gene: TRBJ2-5; len: 12; v_gene: TRBV2
CDR3aa: CASSSFVGRAEATGELFF; j_gene: TRBJ2-2; len: 18; v_gene: TRBV7-6
CDR3aa: CASRLAGNNEQFF; j_gene: TRBJ2-1; len: 13; v_gene: TRBV7-2
CDR3aa: CAGTRLARETQYF; j_gene: TRBJ2-5; len: 13; v_gene: TRBV30
CDR3aa: CASSPSFNYGYTF; j_gene: TRBJ1-2; len: 13; v_gene: TRBV27
CDR3aa: CAWEGSGDYNEQFF; j_gene: TRBJ2-1; len: 14; v_gene: TRBV30
CDR3aa: CASSRVEAEQFF; j_gene: TRBJ2-1; len: 12; v_gene: TRBV3-1
CDR3aa: CASSLQGSEADTQYF; j_gene: TRBJ2-3; len: 15; v_gene: TRBV7-9
CDR3aa: CASSPTGESSYNSPLHF; j_gene: TRBJ1-6; len: 17; v_gene: TRBV4-3
CDR3aa: CATSRAGQSTDTQYF; j_gene: TRBJ2-3; len: 15; v_gene: TRBV15
CDR3aa: CASSSTRWAGDNEQYF; j_gene: TRBJ2-7; len: 16; v_gene: TRBV6-1
CDR3aa: CSAVGHLRGNSPLHF; j_gene: TRBJ1-6; len: 15; v_gene: TRBV20-1
CDR3aa: CASSDPGTGYGYTF; j_gene: TRBJ1-2; len: 14; v_gene: TRBV6-1
CDR3aa: CSVGAGSTDTQYF; j_gene: TRBJ2-3; len: 13; v_gene: TRBV29-1
CDR3aa: CASSPSFGVISGNTIYF; j_gene: TRBJ1-3; len: 17; v_gene: TRBV28
CDR3aa: CASSPTGWRGEKLFF; j_gene: TRBJ1-4; len: 15; v_gene: TRBV27
CDR3aa: CSAPLLRGNSGANVLTF; j_gene: TRBJ2-6; len: 17; v_gene: TRBV20-1
CDR3aa: CASRDQLAGGFF; j_gene: TRBJ2-1; len: 12; v_gene: TRBV6-1
CDR3aa: CASLRTPGFSGNTIYF; j_gene: TRBJ1-3; len: 16; v_gene: TRBV2
CDR3aa: CASSSRDRITSPLHF; j_gene: TRBJ1-6; len: 15; v_gene: TRBV28
CDR3aa: CASSYRSGGGGSTDTQYF; j_gene: TRBJ2-3; len: 18; v_gene: TRBV6-2/TRBV6-3
CDR3aa: CASSYSVKNIQYF; j_gene: TRBJ2-4; len: 13; v_gene: TRBV6-5
CDR3aa: CASSPETPNYGYTF; j_gene: TRBJ1-2; len: 14; v_gene: TRBV6-1